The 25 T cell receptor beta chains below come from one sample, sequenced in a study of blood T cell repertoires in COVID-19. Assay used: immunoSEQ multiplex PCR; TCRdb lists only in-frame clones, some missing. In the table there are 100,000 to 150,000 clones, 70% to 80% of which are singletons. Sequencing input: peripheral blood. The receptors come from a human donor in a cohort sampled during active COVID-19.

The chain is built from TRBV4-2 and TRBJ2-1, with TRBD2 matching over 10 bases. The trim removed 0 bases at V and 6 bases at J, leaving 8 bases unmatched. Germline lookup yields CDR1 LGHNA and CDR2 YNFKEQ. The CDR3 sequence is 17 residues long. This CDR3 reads CASSQDFGASGGNEQFF. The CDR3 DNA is TGTGCCAGCAGCCAAGATTTCGGGGCTAGCGGGGGCAATGAGCAGTTCTTC.

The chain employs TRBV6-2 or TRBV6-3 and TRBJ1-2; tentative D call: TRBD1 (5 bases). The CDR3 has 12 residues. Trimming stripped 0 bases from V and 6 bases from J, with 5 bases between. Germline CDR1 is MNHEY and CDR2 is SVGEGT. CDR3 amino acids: CASSYSQDGYTF. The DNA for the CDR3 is TGTGCCAGCAGTTACTCACAGGATGGCTACACCTTC.

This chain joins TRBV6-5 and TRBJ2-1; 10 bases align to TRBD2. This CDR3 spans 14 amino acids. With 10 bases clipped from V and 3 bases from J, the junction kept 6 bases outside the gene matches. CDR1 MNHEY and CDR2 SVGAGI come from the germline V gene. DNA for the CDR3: TGTGCCACTCTGGGACTAGCGAACTACAATGAGCAGTTCTTC. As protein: CATLGLANYNEQFF.

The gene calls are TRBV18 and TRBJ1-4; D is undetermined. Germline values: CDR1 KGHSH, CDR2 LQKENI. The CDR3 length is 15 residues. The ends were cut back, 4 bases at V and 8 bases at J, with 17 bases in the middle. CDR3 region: CASSLTRGPGEKLFF. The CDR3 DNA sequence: TGTGCCAGCTCACTGACAAGAGGCCCGGGGGAAAAACTGTTTTTT.

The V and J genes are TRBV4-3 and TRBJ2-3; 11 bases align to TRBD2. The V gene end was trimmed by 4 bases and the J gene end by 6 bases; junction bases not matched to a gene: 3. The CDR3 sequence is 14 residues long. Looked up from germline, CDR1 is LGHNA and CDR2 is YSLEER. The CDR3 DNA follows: TGCGCCAGCAGCCCTCGGACTAGCGGGGATACGCAGTATTTT. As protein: CASSPRTSGDTQYF.

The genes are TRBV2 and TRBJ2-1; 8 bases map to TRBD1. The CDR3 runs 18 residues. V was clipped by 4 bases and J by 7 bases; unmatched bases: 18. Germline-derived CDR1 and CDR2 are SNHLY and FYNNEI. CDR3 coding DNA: TGTGCCAGCAGTGGGACAGGGCTTGGGCTCGGAACCCCTAATGAGCAGTTCTTC. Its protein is CASSGTGLGLGTPNEQFF.

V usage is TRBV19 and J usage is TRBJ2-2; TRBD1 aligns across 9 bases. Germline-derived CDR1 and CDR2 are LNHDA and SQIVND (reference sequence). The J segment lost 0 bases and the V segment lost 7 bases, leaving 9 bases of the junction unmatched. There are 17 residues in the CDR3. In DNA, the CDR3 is TGTGCCAGTACGGGACAGGGTAATCCGGCGAACACCGGGGAGCTGTTTTTT. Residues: CASTGQGNPANTGELFF.

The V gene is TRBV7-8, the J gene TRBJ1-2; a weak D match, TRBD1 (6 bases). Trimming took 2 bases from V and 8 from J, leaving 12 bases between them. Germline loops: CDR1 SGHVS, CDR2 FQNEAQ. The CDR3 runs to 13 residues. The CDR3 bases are TGTGCCAGCAGCTTAAACAGGGATGACGGCTACACCTTC. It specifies CASSLNRDDGYTF.

CDR3 protein: CASNRGVAEAFF. Written as DNA, the CDR3 is TGTGCCAGCAACAGGGGAGTGGCTGAAGCTTTCTTT. The chain carries TRBV2 and TRBJ1-1, with 7 positions matching TRBD1. Germline trimming cut 7 bases from V and 6 bases from J; bases unmatched to any gene: 5. Germline loops: CDR1 SNHLY, CDR2 FYNNEI. This CDR3 contains 12 residues.

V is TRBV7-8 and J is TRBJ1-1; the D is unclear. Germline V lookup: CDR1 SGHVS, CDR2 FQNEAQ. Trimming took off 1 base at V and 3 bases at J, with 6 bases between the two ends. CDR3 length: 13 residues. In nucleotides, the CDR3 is TGTGCCAGCAGCTTAGTGGCCGACACTGAAGCTTTCTTT. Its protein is CASSLVADTEAFF. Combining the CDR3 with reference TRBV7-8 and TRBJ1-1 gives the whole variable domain GAGVSQSPRYKVAKRGQDVALRCDPISGHVSLFWYQQALGQGPEFLTYFQNEAQLDKSGLPSDRFFAERPEGSVSTLKIQRTQQEDSAVYLCASSLVADTEAFFGQGTRLTVV.

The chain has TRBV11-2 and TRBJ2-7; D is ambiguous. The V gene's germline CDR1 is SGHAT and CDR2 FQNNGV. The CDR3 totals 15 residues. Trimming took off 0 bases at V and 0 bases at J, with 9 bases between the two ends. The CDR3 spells CASSLDITSSYEQYF. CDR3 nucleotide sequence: TGTGCCAGCAGCTTAGATATCACGAGCTCCTACGAGCAGTACTTC.

The CDR3 bases are TGTGCCAGCAGTAACCGGGTCCGAGGAAACACTGAAGCTTTCTTT. It yields the protein CASSNRVRGNTEAFF. The genes are TRBV27 and TRBJ1-1; D uncertain. CDR3 length: 15 residues. The germline gives CDR1 MNHEY, CDR2 SMNVEV (reference sequence). The V end was cut by 5 bases, the J end by 2 bases, with 15 bases between.

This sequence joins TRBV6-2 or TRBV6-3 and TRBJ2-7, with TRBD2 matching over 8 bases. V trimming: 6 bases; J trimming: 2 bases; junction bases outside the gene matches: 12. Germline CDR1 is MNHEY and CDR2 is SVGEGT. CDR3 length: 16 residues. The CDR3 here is CASSRRVLAGPYEQYF. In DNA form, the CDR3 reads TGTGCCAGCAGCCGGCGTGTATTAGCGGGGCCCTACGAGCAGTACTTC.

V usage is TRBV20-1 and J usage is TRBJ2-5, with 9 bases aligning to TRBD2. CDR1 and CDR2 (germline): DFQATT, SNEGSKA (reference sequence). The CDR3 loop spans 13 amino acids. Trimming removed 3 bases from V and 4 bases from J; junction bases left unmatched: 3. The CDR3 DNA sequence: TGCAGTGCTAGTGGACTAGCGAGAGAGACCCAGTACTTC. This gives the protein CSASGLARETQYF.

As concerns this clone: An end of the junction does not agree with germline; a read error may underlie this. Written as DNA, the CDR3 is TGTGCTAGCAGCCGCCGGACAGGGAGCACCGGGGAGCTGTTTTTT. It is translated as CASSRRTGSTGELFF. The genes are TRBV7-7 and TRBJ2-2; TRBD1 matches 8 bases. The CDR3 extends over 15 amino acids. In germline, CDR1 is SSHAT, CDR2 FNYEAQ (reference sequence). Combining the CDR3 with reference TRBV7-7 and TRBJ2-2 gives the whole variable domain GAGVSQSPRYKVTKRGQDVTLRCDPISSHATLYWYQQALGQGPEFLTYFNYEAQPDKSGLPSDRFSAERPEGSISTLTIQRTEQRDSAMYRCASSRRTGSTGELFFGEGSRLTVL.

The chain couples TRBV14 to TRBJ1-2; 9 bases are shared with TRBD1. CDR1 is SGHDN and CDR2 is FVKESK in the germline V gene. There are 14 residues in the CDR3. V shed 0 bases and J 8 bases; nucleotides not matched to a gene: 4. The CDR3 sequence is CASSQDTGGWGYTF. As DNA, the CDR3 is TGTGCCAGCAGCCAAGATACAGGGGGCTGGGGCTACACCTTC.

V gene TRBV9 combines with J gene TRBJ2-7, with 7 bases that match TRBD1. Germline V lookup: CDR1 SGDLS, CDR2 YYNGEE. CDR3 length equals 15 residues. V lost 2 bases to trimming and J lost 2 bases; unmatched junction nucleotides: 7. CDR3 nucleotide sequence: TGTGCCAGCAGCGTGAGAGACAGGGCCCCCTACGAGCAGTACTTC. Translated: CASSVRDRAPYEQYF.

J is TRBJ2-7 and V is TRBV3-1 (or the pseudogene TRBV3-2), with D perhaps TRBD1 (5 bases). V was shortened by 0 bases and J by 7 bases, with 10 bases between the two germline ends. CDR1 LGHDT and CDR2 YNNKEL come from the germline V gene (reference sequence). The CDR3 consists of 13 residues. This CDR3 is CASSQDAGWEQYF. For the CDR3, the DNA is TGTGCCAGCAGCCAAGATGCAGGGTGGGAGCAGTACTTC.

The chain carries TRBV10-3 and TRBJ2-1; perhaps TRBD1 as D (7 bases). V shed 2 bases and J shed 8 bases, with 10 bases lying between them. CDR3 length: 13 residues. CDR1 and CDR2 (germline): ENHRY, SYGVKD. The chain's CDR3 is CAISEGGGDEQFF. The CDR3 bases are TGTGCCATCAGTGAGGGAGGGGGCGATGAGCAGTTCTTC.

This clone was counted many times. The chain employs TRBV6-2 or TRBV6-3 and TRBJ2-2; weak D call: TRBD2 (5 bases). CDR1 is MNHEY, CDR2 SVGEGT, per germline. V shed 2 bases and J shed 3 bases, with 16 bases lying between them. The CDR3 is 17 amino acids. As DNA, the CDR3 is TGTGCCAGCAGTTACCCGGGGTCCCGGATTTACACCGGGGAGCTGTTTTTT. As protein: CASSYPGSRIYTGELFF.

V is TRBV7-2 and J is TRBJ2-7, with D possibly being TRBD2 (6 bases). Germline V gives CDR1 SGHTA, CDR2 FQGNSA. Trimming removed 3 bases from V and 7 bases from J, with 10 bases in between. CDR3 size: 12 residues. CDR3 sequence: CASSFRGGEQYF. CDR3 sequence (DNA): TGTGCCAGCAGCTTCCGAGGAGGGGAGCAGTACTTC.

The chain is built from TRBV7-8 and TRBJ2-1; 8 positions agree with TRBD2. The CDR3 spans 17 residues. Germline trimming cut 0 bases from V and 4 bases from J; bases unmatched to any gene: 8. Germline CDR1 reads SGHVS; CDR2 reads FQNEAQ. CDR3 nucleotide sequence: TGTGCCAGCAGCTTAGCTAGTGGCGGGAGGTCTTACAATGAGCAGTTCTTC. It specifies CASSLASGGRSYNEQFF.

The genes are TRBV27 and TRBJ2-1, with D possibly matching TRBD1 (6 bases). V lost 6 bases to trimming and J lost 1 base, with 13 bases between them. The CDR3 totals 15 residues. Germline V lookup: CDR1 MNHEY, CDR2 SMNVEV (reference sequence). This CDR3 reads CASRPGQLSYNEQFF. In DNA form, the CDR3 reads TGTGCCAGCAGGCCAGGACAGCTTTCCTACAATGAGCAGTTCTTC.

CDR3 region: CASSTHRGSYGYTF. The CDR3 coding sequence is TGTGCCAGCAGTACCCATCGGGGAAGCTATGGCTACACCTTC. V and J are TRBV27 and TRBJ1-2, with D unresolved. Trimming cost V 5 bases and J 4 bases, with 14 bases left between them. Germline V gene data show CDR1 as MNHEY and CDR2 as SMNVEV (reference sequence). The CDR3 contains 14 residues.

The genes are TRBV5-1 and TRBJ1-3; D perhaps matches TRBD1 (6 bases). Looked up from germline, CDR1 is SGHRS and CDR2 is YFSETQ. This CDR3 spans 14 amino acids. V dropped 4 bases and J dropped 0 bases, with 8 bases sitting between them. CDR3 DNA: TGCGCCAGCAGCGAACAGGGCTCTGGAAACACCATATATTTT. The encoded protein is CASSEQGSGNTIYF.